This T cell receptor beta chain was recorded in a study of cytomegalovirus exposure and HLA in healthy donors. Study results and caveats: Altogether, 164 TCR beta chains were recorded as cytomegalovirus-associated. Cytomegalovirus status was reportedly diagnosed by the classifier with high specificity and sensitivity. An apparent linkage of common viral pathogens to several of the most significant clusters emerged in a later analysis.

CDR3 length equals 13 residues. V lost 7 bases to trimming and J lost 3 bases, with 12 bases between them. The germline V gene has CDR1 MDHEN and CDR2 SYDVKM. Of note for this clone: The antigen is unknown.

Both 60 Vbeta primers and 13 Jbeta primers went into the PCR. The method was immunoSEQ multiplex PCR; TCRdb's version includes in-frame clones alone and lacks a portion of them. Of tens of thousands of clones in the sample, around 77% were seen once. The clonotype was recovered from a man in his fifties in good health and CMV-seronegative. This sequence joins TRBV28 and TRBJ1-2; tentatively, D is TRBD1 (6 bases). The sample consisted of PBMCs. In nucleotides, the CDR3 is TGTGCCAGCACTCTACAGGGTGACTATGGCTACACCTTC. It translates to CASTLQGDYGYTF.